This T cell receptor (beta chain) was observed in a study of blood T cell repertoires in COVID-19 (dated by TCRdb to 2018 to 2021). For the wider study: The collaborator samples originated in the United States, Italy and Spain and spanned the acute and convalescent phases of COVID-19. The prospective study material was composed of cDNA or gDNA derived from T cells, B-cell-depleted T cells, or PBMCs. The dataset comprised deeply sampled blood TCRbeta repertoires from subjects exposed to, actively infected with, or recovered from COVID-19. The repertoires were released in a freely available public database intended as a resource for research on the immune response to SARS-CoV-2. The samples were drawn from the first 160 participants of the ongoing ImmuneRACE study and from 1,200 or so subjects provided by 6 global collaborators. Nearly every sample came with metadata listing a de-identified subject ID, COVID-19 status, age in years and sex. Where available, HLA class I and class II types were taken from metadata supplied by the sample provider and were not determined by assay-based typing. Study-level results and caveats: How much clinical and demographic metadata was included differed by source and by participant, and the metadata was provided uncurated.

V ends up 7 bases short and J 2 bases short, with an unmatched junction base count of 9. Counted from cysteine to phenylalanine, this CDR3 has 15 amino acids. Only the CDR3 region is kept as DNA, spanning 45 bases read in frame from base 1. CDR1 and CDR2 are read off the germline V gene (reference sequence) as MNHEY and SMNVEV. Each collaborating institution followed its own protocols to collect whole blood in K2EDTA tubes. For TCRbeta analysis, collaborator samples were shipped as frozen whole blood, as isolated PBMCs, or as DNA extracted from either sample type. As regards this clone: Its binding antigen is unknown. The record has no base qualities; no much larger clone is one base away.

TCRbeta CDR3 regions were amplified from genomic DNA using the immunoSEQ Assay, a bias-controlled multiplex PCR. Per the original workflow: The number of nucleated cells in each sample was estimated from the amplification of reference gene primers within the assay. To quantify the absolute abundance of each unique TCRbeta CDR3 rearrangement, sequence reads were collapsed and filtered. For each sample, productive Simpson clonality was calculated as the square root of Simpson's diversity index across productive rearrangements. TCRdb holds this immuneACCESS table with in-frame rearrangements only. Some clones are missing; in checked studies, unresolved V genes explain under half, and the rest has no known cause. For V, J and clone size, that table is used; D and trimming come from the DNA. This sample is represented by roughly 65,000 clones; around 77% of them were singletons. Clones ranked in the top ten supply about 17% of the sample.

The sequence was collected from a man aged 55-75 years with acute or convalescent COVID-19. The rearranged chain carries TRBV27 and TRBJ2-3; 7 of the junction bases match TRBD1. The source material was peripheral blood. The nucleotide sequence reads TGTGCCAGCACCCGACAGGGTTTGCCCACAGATACGCAGTATTTT. Translated, this is CASTRQGLPTDTQYF.